Below, one T cell receptor beta chain is given with its context. This sample is drawn from a study of blood T cell repertoires in COVID-19. Study background: Whether acute or convalescent, the COVID-19 samples came from the United States, Italy and Spain. T cells, B-cell-depleted T cells, or PBMCs supplied cDNA or gDNA.

Authors' analysis steps: Amplification from reference gene primers served as the basis for estimated nucleated cell counts. Generated by immunoSEQ multiplex PCR, the TCRdb table keeps only in-frame clones and is missing some. V, J and clone size are taken as reported in that table, and D and trimming were inferred from the DNA itself. The sample holds over 150,000 clones, around 80% seen once. Per the germline V gene, CDR1 is KGHDR and CDR2 is SFDVKD. The CDR3 contains 14 residues. The germline V and J ends were trimmed by 3 bases and 8 bases, with 15 bases remaining between them. Material for sequencing was peripheral blood. The sequence came from a man between 60 and 75 years old with acute or convalescent COVID-19. This chain joins TRBV24-1 and TRBJ1-1, with D possibly matching TRBD1 (6 bases). The CDR3 DNA reads as TGTGCCACCAGTGATCCCAACAGGGCGCCCGAAGCTTTCTTT. Its translation is CATSDPNRAPEAFF.